The 10 T cell receptor beta chains below were found in one sample sequenced in a study of T cell repertoires in cytomegalovirus infection. The antigens these receptors bind are not known. TCRdb analysed the reads with MiXCR anew, one entry per CDR3 protein. The sample consists of around 430,000 distinct CDR3 sequences, roughly 42% of them appearing once. Sequenced here: cultured PBMCs, sampled from culture after CMV antigen stimulation. These receptors were collected from a human donor in good health (CMV status not recorded). Some clones in this sample may be carry-over from other donors' samples.

In this sample, this clonotype turned up a few times. The chain carries TRBV11-2 and TRBJ2-3; 11 nucleotides align to TRBD2. Germline CDR1 is SGHAT and CDR2 is FQNNGV. This CDR3 spans 16 amino acids. The V gene end was trimmed by 5 bases and the J gene end by 6 bases; junction bases not matched to a gene: 10. CDR3 coding DNA: TGTGCCAGCAGCCAGAGGGTAGCGGGGGGGCCGGATACGCAGTATTTT. This translates into CASSQRVAGGPDTQYF.

The V gene is TRBV7-2, the J gene TRBJ2-5; D may match TRBD1 or TRBD2 (5 bases each). CDR3 length: 14 amino acids. V was shortened by 5 bases and J by 5 bases, with 15 bases between the two germline ends. In germline, CDR1 is SGHTA, CDR2 FQGNSA. CDR3 bases: TGTGCCAGCAGCGCCCGACAGCGCGGGGAGACCCAGTACTTC. It is translated as CASSARQRGETQYF. Looking up the rest from reference TRBV7-2 and TRBJ2-5 gives the full variable domain: GAGVSQSPSNKVTEKGKDVELRCDPISGHTALYWYRQSLGQGLEFLIYFQGNSAPDKSGLPSDRFSAERTGGSVSTLTIQRTQQEDSAVYLCASSARQRGETQYFGPGTRLLVL.

The V gene is TRBV6-6, the J gene TRBJ2-7, with 12 bases aligning to TRBD2. The CDR3 totals 15 residues. The trim removed 7 bases at V and 3 bases at J, leaving 7 bases unmatched. CDR1 and CDR2 (germline): MNHNY, SVGAGI (reference sequence). Written as DNA, the CDR3 is TGTGCCAGCACCGGACTAGCGGGGCTACACTACGAGCAGTACTTC. The encoded protein is CASTGLAGLHYEQYF.

V gene TRBV4-1 combines with J gene TRBJ2-5; D unclear. The CDR3 is 16 residues long. Germline CDR1 and CDR2: MGHRA and YSYEKL. V lost 3 bases to trimming and J lost 0 bases, with 14 bases between them. The chain's CDR3 is CASSHPGRAYQETQYF. The CDR3 region has the DNA TGCGCCAGCAGCCACCCCGGAAGGGCCTACCAAGAGACCCAGTACTTC.

This chain links TRBV6-6 with TRBJ2-3; D gene ambiguous. V was pared by 8 bases and J by 9 bases, with 12 bases between. In germline, CDR1 is MNHNY, CDR2 SVGAGI (reference sequence). The CDR3 is made up of 11 amino acids. CDR3 loop: CASDKLLTQYF. For the CDR3, the DNA is TGTGCCAGCGACAAGTTATTGACGCAGTATTTT.

This chain joins TRBV6-2 or TRBV6-3 and TRBJ2-2, with D tentatively TRBD1 or TRBD2 (5 bases each). The CDR3 consists of 14 residues. Trimming took off 11 bases at V and 0 bases at J, with 13 bases between the two ends. Per germline, CDR1 MNHEY and CDR2 SVGEGT. Written as DNA, the CDR3 is TGTGCCGCATGGGACCACTCGAACACCGGGGAGCTGTTTTTT. Translated, it gives CAAWDHSNTGELFF.

A few counts support this clonotype. V gene TRBV7-2 combines with J gene TRBJ2-4, with D perhaps matching TRBD1 (6 bases). Per the germline V gene, CDR1 is SGHTA and CDR2 is FQGNSA. The CDR3 has 15 amino acids. V was clipped by 2 bases and J by 5 bases, with 13 bases between them. CDR3 sequence reads: CASSLYRASENIQYF. In DNA, the CDR3 is TGTGCCAGCAGCTTATACAGGGCTTCAGAAAACATTCAGTACTTC.

The CDR3 loop is CASSLLELDTQYF. CDR3 nucleotide sequence: TGTGCCAGCAGTTTGTTGGAATTAGATACGCAGTATTTT. J is TRBJ2-3 and V is TRBV12-3 or TRBV12-4; D unresolved. CDR3 length: 13 amino acids. V dropped 3 bases and J dropped 5 bases, with 9 bases sitting between them.

This clonotype has a handful of counts. The chain links TRBV12-3 or TRBV12-4 to TRBJ1-5; 10 positions match TRBD1. CDR3 length: 14 amino acids. The J segment lost 6 bases and the V segment lost 3 bases, leaving 2 bases of the junction unmatched. The CDR3, as DNA: TGTGCCAGCAGTTTCCGGACAGGGGGTCAGCCCCAGCATTTT. Protein product: CASSFRTGGQPQHF.

The genes are TRBV7-4 and TRBJ1-2; 7 bases match TRBD1. J lost 5 bases, V lost 5 bases, and 8 bases had no gene match. Germline V CDR1 and CDR2: SGHVT, SQSDAQ. The CDR3 length is 14 residues. In DNA, the CDR3 is TGTGCCAGCAGCGCCCCGGGACAGAAATATGGCTACACCTTC. It encodes CASSAPGQKYGYTF.